In this sample, the clone carrying this T cell receptor beta chain turned up once. TCRdb's copy holds only in-frame clones and misses some; the assay was immunoSEQ multiplex PCR. Here the sample spans about 200,000 clones, around 72% being singletons. These data originate in a study of cytotoxic CD8 clonotypes in ibrutinib-treated CLL. V lost 6 bases and J lost 1, with 16 bases in between. The CDR3 contains 16 residues. Germline CDR1 is MDHEN and CDR2 is SYDVKM. The V gene is TRBV28, the J gene TRBJ1-5; the D is unclear. Sequences were derived from PBMCs, sampled after 24 months of ibrutinib treatment. The clonotype comes from a human donor with chronic lymphocytic leukemia. In DNA, the CDR3 is TGTGCCAGCAGCTCCCCTCGAAGGGAGAGCAATCAGCCCCAGCATTTT. It translates to CASSSPRRESNQPQHF.